This TCR beta chain was profiled in a study of STAT5B mutations in CD4+ large granular lymphocyte leukemia. Turning to the study itself: Among healthy donors, a particular HLA allele went with more CDR3 'QG' motifs.

This clone came up a few times. Its cognate antigen is unknown. TCRdb keeps only in-frame clones here, not all; method: immunoSEQ multiplex PCR. The sample yields under 35,000 clones, about 89% seen once. Study results and caveats: No patients shared main leukemic clonotypes, though approximately 26% appeared at low frequency elsewhere. Patient CD4-sorted repertoires looked more clonal than healthy CD4+ repertoires, even without putative leukemic clones.

Germline CDR1 is SGHRS and CDR2 is YFSETQ. J gave up 2 bases and V 5 bases, and 5 bases lay outside the gene matches. The CDR3 is made up of 14 amino acids. The sequence came from a human donor in good health. Sequenced material: CD4+ T cells from blood buffy coats. This sequence joins TRBV5-1 and TRBJ1-1, with 8 bases identical to TRBD1. The CDR3 DNA is TGCGCCAGCAGAGCGGGACAGGACAACACTGAAGCTTTCTTT. Its translation: CASRAGQDNTEAFF.